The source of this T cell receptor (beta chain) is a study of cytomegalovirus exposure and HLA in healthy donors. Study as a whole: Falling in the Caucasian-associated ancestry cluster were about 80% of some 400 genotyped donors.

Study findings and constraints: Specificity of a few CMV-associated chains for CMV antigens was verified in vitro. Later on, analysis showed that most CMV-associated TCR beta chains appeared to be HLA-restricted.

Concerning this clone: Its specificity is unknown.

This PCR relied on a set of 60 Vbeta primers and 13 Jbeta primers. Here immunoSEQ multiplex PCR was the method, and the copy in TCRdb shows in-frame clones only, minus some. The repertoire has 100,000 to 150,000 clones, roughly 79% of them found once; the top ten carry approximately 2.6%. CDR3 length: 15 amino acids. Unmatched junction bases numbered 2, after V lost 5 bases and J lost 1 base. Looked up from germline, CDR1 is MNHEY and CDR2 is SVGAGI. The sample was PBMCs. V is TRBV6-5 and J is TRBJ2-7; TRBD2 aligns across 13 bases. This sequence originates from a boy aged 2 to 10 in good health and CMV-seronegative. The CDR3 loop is CASSRLAGGSYEQYF. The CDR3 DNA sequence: TGTGCCAGCAGTAGACTAGCGGGGGGATCCTACGAGCAGTACTTC.